Each of the 10 T cell receptor beta chains below was sequenced from the same sample in a study of cytomegalovirus exposure and HLA in healthy donors. PCR employed 60 Vbeta and 13 Jbeta primers. Only in-frame clones appear in the TCRdb table, and some are missing; sequencing was by immunoSEQ multiplex PCR. Of about 140,000 clones in the sample, 73% are singletons; the top ten hold 1.3%. The sequenced sample consisted of PBMCs. The receptors were sampled from a woman in her thirties or forties in good health and CMV-seronegative.

V gene TRBV2 combines with J gene TRBJ1-6; D is possibly TRBD1 (6 bases). The CDR3 consists of 15 residues. The germline V gene has CDR1 SNHLY and CDR2 FYNNEI. V shed 3 bases and J shed 2 bases, with 8 bases lying between them. CDR3 nucleotide sequence: TGTGCCAGCAGTGACAGGGGCCCCTATAATTCACCCCTCCACTTT. Translation gives CASSDRGPYNSPLHF. The full variable domain, in which reference TRBV2 and TRBJ1-6 provide the parts outside the CDR3, is EPEVTQTPSHQVTQMGQEVILRCVPISNHLYFYWYRQILGQKVEFLVSFYNNEISEKSEIFDDQFSVERPDGSNFTLKIRSTKLEDSAMYFCASSDRGPYNSPLHFGNGTRLTVT.

The chain has TRBV5-4 and TRBJ1-2, with no clear D. The CDR3 is 13 residues long. Germline lookup yields CDR1 SGHNT and CDR2 YYREEE (reference sequence). Trimming shortened V by 4 bases and J by 7 bases, and 14 bases separated the two germline ends. CDR3 sequence (DNA): TGTGCCAGCAGCGGTACAGTCGGTGGTGGCTACACCTTC. Encoded protein: CASSGTVGGGYTF.

This clone was observed a handful of times. The chain is built from TRBV4-1 and TRBJ2-7; perhaps TRBD2 as D (5 bases). Trimming removed 6 bases from V and 3 bases from J, with 9 bases in between. The V gene's germline CDR1 is MGHRA and CDR2 YSYEKL. CDR3 size: 12 residues. CDR3 residues: CASRGSDYEQYF. The CDR3 nucleotides read TGCGCCAGCAGGGGTAGCGACTACGAGCAGTACTTC.

The chain is built from TRBV11-2 and TRBJ2-5; TRBD2 is a possible D gene (5 bases). In germline, CDR1 is SGHAT, CDR2 FQNNGV. There are 14 residues in the CDR3. Trimming stripped 1 base from V and 4 bases from J, with 10 bases between. CDR3 coding DNA: TGTGCCAGCAGCTTAGTTCGGGGTGGAGAGACCCAGTACTTC. Its protein is CASSLVRGGETQYF.

The genes are TRBV4-1 and TRBJ1-3, with no clear D. The CDR3 is made up of 16 amino acids. Germline-derived CDR1 and CDR2 are MGHRA and YSYEKL. V lost 4 bases and J lost 0, with 13 bases in between. The CDR3 sequence: CASSPRPTDSGNTIYF. The CDR3 coding sequence is TGCGCCAGCAGCCCGAGGCCTACTGACTCTGGAAACACCATATATTTT.

The chain carries TRBV2 and TRBJ1-4; D not resolved. Germline assignment: CDR1 SNHLY and CDR2 FYNNEI. The ends were cut back, 6 bases at V and 7 bases at J, with 12 bases in the middle. The CDR3 covers 13 residues. The CDR3, as DNA: TGTGCCAGCAGGACGGGAAGAGGTGAAAAACTGTTTTTT. Amino acid sequence: CASRTGRGEKLFF.

The chain combines TRBV9 with TRBJ1-2, with 7 bases fitting TRBD1. The J segment lost 6 bases and the V segment lost 0 bases, leaving 5 bases of the junction unmatched. The CDR3 is made up of 14 amino acids. CDR1 and CDR2 (germline): SGDLS, YYNGEE. As DNA, the CDR3 is TGTGCCAGCAGCGTAGAAGGGGGCGAAAATGGCTACACCTTC. As protein: CASSVEGGENGYTF.

The rearrangement joins TRBV27 to TRBJ2-1; 7 positions match TRBD1. V trimming: 5 bases; J trimming: 6 bases; junction bases outside the gene matches: 10. The germline V gene encodes CDR1 MNHEY and CDR2 SMNVEV (reference sequence). The CDR3 has 15 amino acids. This CDR3 is CASSLLEGARNEQFF. In DNA form, the CDR3 reads TGTGCCAGCAGTCTCCTTGAGGGGGCTCGCAATGAGCAGTTCTTC.

V gene TRBV19 combines with J gene TRBJ2-7; TRBD2 matches 7 bases. This CDR3 comprises 13 residues. CDR1 is LNHDA, CDR2 SQIVND, per germline (reference sequence). J gave up 2 bases and V 5 bases, and 3 bases lay outside the gene matches. CDR3 region: CASSQGGAYEQYF. CDR3 in DNA: TGTGCCAGTAGTCAGGGAGGGGCCTACGAGCAGTACTTC.

The chain uses TRBV9 and TRBJ1-5; possibly TRBD1 for D (5 bases). The V and J ends lost 4 bases and 4 bases respectively, with 12 bases between them. The CDR3 loop spans 14 amino acids. CDR1 and CDR2 from the germline V gene are SGDLS and YYNGEE. CDR3 DNA sequence: TGTGCCAGCAGCTCCAGGGCGTCAAATCAGCCCCAGCATTTT. This sequence encodes CASSSRASNQPQHF.